This TCR beta chain was sequenced for a study of T cell changes during pregnancy in multiple sclerosis. The V end lost 2 bases, the J end lost 1 base, and 5 bases lay between the germline ends. The CDR3 is made up of 14 amino acids. The germline V gene has CDR1 MDHEN and CDR2 SYDVKM. Some clones are missing from TCRdb's copy, which holds only in-frame ones; the method was immunoSEQ multiplex PCR. The data show about 100,000 clones, more than 90% seen once. The sequencing here drew on peripheral blood, taken in the second trimester of pregnancy. The genes are TRBV28 and TRBJ1-4; no firm D call. This TCR derives from a female donor with multiple sclerosis, enrolled in a pregnancy study. The CDR3 is CASSLTGTNEKLFF. In nucleotides, the CDR3 is TGTGCCAGCAGTTTAACGGGAACTAATGAAAAACTGTTTTTT.